A selection of T cell receptor beta chains follows, all from one sample in a study of CD8 T cells in ankylosing spondylitis. Each CDR3 protein gets one entry after TCRdb re-called the 5' RACE reads with MiXCR. Here the sample spans tens of thousands of distinct CDR3 sequences, over 4% being singletons. Sequenced: blood, either unsorted or a sorted T cell fraction (not recorded which). These receptors all come from a male donor with ankylosing spondylitis or in good health (not recorded which). Each CDR3 is given with its conserved first and last residue. Each record gives: J gene, V gene, clone size, D gene, CDR3 protein, CDR3 DNA. The D gene is left open where the match is weak. Clone size is not always given. Where it is, it says once, few, many or a class for expanded clones.

>TRBJ1-4|TRBV20-1|medium-sized|TRBD1
CSVITGVGEKLFF
TGCAGTGTTATCACAGGGGTCGGGGAAAAACTGTTTTTT
>TRBJ1-6|TRBV7-2|many|.
CASSLDYNSPLHF
TGTGCCAGCAGCTTAGACTATAATTCACCCCTCCACTTT
>TRBJ2-2|TRBV5-1|many|.
CASSPDTTTGELFF
TGCGCCAGCAGTCCGGACACCACCACCGGGGAGCTGTTTTTT
>TRBJ2-7|TRBV29-1|many|.
CSVGQEYYEQYF
TGCAGCGTTGGCCAGGAGTACTACGAGCAGTACTTC
>TRBJ2-7|TRBV6-2/TRBV6-3|many|.
CASSSNPLRAYEQYF
TGTGCCAGCAGTTCTAACCCTCTAAGGGCCTACGAGCAGTACTTC
>TRBJ2-1|TRBV7-4|.|.
CASSLGPSEQFF
TGTGCCAGCAGCCTTGGACCGAGCGAGCAGTTCTTC
>TRBJ2-2|TRBV18|many|.
CASSDRNTGELFF
TGTGCCAGCTCAGACAGGAACACCGGGGAGCTGTTTTTT
>TRBJ2-2|TRBV7-6|many|TRBD1
CASSQTGDRARTGELFF
TGTGCCAGCAGTCAGACTGGGGACAGGGCTCGCACCGGGGAGCTGTTTTTT
>TRBJ2-2|TRBV6-2/TRBV6-3|many|.
CASSYVGTGELFF
TGTGCCAGCAGTTATGTCGGCACCGGGGAGCTGTTTTTT
>TRBJ2-3|TRBV20-1|many|.
CSARDTDTQYF
TGCAGTGCTAGAGACACAGATACGCAGTATTTT
>TRBJ2-7|TRBV7-2|many|TRBD2
CASSFREGAYEQYF
TGTGCCAGCAGCTTCCGGGAGGGCGCCTACGAGCAGTACTTC
>TRBJ2-3|TRBV30|many|.
CAWSDGVTDTQYF
TGTGCCTGGAGTGACGGGGTGACAGATACGCAGTATTTT
>TRBJ2-1|TRBV28|many|.
CASSFLGSSYNEQFF
TGTGCCAGCAGTTTTCTGGGAAGCTCCTACAATGAGCAGTTCTTC
>TRBJ2-7|TRBV30|many|TRBD1
CAWSTSRDRGFYEQYF
TGTGCCTGGAGTACAAGCCGGGACAGGGGTTTCTACGAGCAGTACTTC
>TRBJ2-3|TRBV5-4|many|TRBD2
CASSLLAGGSTDTQYF
TGTGCCAGCAGCTTGTTAGCGGGGGGAAGCACAGATACGCAGTATTTT
>TRBJ2-2|TRBV15|many|.
CATSRDYTGELFF
TGTGCCACCAGCAGGGATTACACCGGGGAGCTGTTTTTT
>TRBJ2-1|TRBV9|many|TRBD1
CASSVDTGGEYEQFF
TGTGCCAGCAGCGTAGATACAGGGGGTGAATATGAGCAGTTCTTC
>TRBJ2-7|TRBV6-5|many|TRBD2
CASSSGTSAYEQYF
TGTGCCAGCAGTTCCGGGACTAGTGCCTACGAGCAGTACTTC
>TRBJ2-2|TRBV4-1|many|.
CASSLAFGELFF
TGCGCCAGCAGCCTAGCGTTCGGGGAGCTGTTTTTT
>TRBJ2-6|TRBV20-1|many|.
CSAESGSGANVLTF
TGCAGTGCCGAGAGCGGCTCTGGGGCCAACGTCCTGACTTTC
>TRBJ1-3|TRBV7-9|many|TRBD1
CASRPGQGERGNTIYF
TGTGCCAGCAGACCGGGACAGGGGGAACGCGGAAACACCATATATTTT
>TRBJ2-7|TRBV12-3/TRBV12-4|many|TRBD1
CASSRDRATPYEQYF
TGTGCCAGCAGCAGAGACAGGGCTACCCCCTACGAGCAGTACTTC
>TRBJ2-2|TRBV11-2|many|.
CASRPQGIGELFF
TGTGCCAGCAGACCCCAGGGTATCGGGGAGCTGTTTTTT
>TRBJ2-1|TRBV24-1|many|.
CATSDSTHLSYNEQFF
TGTGCCACCAGTGACTCGACTCACCTATCCTACAATGAGCAGTTCTTC
>TRBJ2-3|TRBV2|.|.
CASSEAMGQGDTQYF
TGTGCCAGCAGTGAAGCGATGGGGCAAGGCGATACGCAGTATTTT
>TRBJ2-3|TRBV20-1|many|.
CSARSSGEIRDTQYF
TGCAGTGCCCGGTCGTCAGGGGAAATAAGAGATACGCAGTATTTT
>TRBJ2-7|TRBV5-1|many|.
CASSLAAGYYEQYF
TGCGCCAGCAGCTTGGCAGCAGGGTACTACGAGCAGTACTTC
>TRBJ2-7|TRBV14|many|TRBD1
CASSFKRQGYEQYF
TGTGCCAGCAGCTTCAAAAGACAGGGCTACGAGCAGTACTTC
>TRBJ2-2|TRBV5-1|many|TRBD1
CASGDRGMANTGELFF
TGCGCCAGCGGCGACAGGGGTATGGCGAACACCGGGGAGCTGTTTTTT
>TRBJ2-2|TRBV6-4|many|TRBD1
CASSEYGTELNTGELFF
TGTGCCAGCAGTGAATACGGGACAGAACTAAACACCGGGGAGCTGTTTTTT
>TRBJ2-7|TRBV7-9|many|.
CASSPRTLDPYYEQYF
TGTGCCAGCAGCCCTAGGACACTGGATCCATACTACGAGCAGTACTTC
>TRBJ2-5|TRBV9|many|.
CASSVDKVSGVETQYF
TGTGCCAGCAGCGTAGACAAGGTCTCTGGGGTAGAGACCCAGTACTTC
>TRBJ2-1|TRBV19|many|TRBD2
CASSTSGEYNEQFF
TGTGCCAGTAGTACTAGCGGGGAGTACAATGAGCAGTTCTTC
>TRBJ2-3|TRBV5-1|many|.
CASLGYTDTQYF
TGCGCCAGCTTGGGGTACACAGATACGCAGTATTTT
>TRBJ1-5|TRBV6-2/TRBV6-3|many|.
CASSYEGSNQPQHF
TGTGCCAGCAGTTACGAAGGGAGCAATCAGCCCCAGCATTTT
>TRBJ1-6|TRBV7-2|many|.
CASSRQTNPNSPLHF
TGTGCCAGCAGCCGACAGACGAACCCCAATTCACCCCTCCACTTT
>TRBJ2-7|TRBV7-6|many|.
CASSLGGNSYEQYF
TGTGCCAGCAGCTTAGGGGGCAACTCCTACGAGCAGTACTTC
>TRBJ1-5|TRBV19|many|TRBD1
CASLQGGNQPQHF
TGTGCCAGCCTACAGGGGGGCAATCAGCCCCAGCATTTT
>TRBJ2-6|TRBV18|many|.
CASSPEGSGANVLTF
TGTGCCAGCTCACCAGAAGGATCTGGGGCCAACGTCCTGACTTTC
>TRBJ1-1|TRBV12-3/TRBV12-4|many|.
CASSFQGTNTEAFF
TGTGCCAGCAGTTTTCAGGGAACGAACACTGAAGCTTTCTTT
>TRBJ1-1|TRBV6-6|many|.
CASRSFTEAFF
TGTGCCAGCAGGAGTTTCACTGAAGCTTTCTTT
>TRBJ2-1|TRBV10-3|many|.
CAISGSRGDTYNEQFF
TGTGCCATCAGTGGATCCAGGGGGGACACCTACAATGAGCAGTTCTTC
>TRBJ1-2|TRBV24-1|many|.
CATSAEGSDGYTF
TGTGCCACCAGTGCTGAGGGGAGCGATGGCTACACCTTC
>TRBJ2-1|TRBV20-1|many|TRBD2
CSATFGGGAANEQFF
TGCAGTGCTACCTTCGGCGGGGGGGCGGCCAATGAGCAGTTCTTC
>TRBJ2-2|TRBV28|many|.
CASSLPLRTGELFF
TGTGCCAGCAGTCTACCCCTGAGGACCGGGGAGCTGTTTTTT
>TRBJ1-2|TRBV4-1|many|.
CASSQPKESGLMEVYGYTF
TGCGCCAGCAGCCAGCCAAAGGAATCGGGCCTCATGGAAGTCTATGGCTACACCTTC
>TRBJ2-7|TRBV10-3|many|TRBD1
CAISARGRFDEQYF
TGTGCCATCAGTGCGAGGGGGCGCTTCGACGAGCAGTACTTC
>TRBJ2-1|TRBV3-1|many|.
CASSHPPGGDEQFF
TGTGCCAGCAGCCACCCCCCGGGGGGCGATGAGCAGTTCTTC
>TRBJ1-2|TRBV2|few|.
CASSEARIVYNYGYTF
TGTGCCAGCAGTGAAGCGCGTATAGTTTATAACTATGGCTACACCTTC
>TRBJ2-1|TRBV19|many|.
CASSITQGGNEQFF
TGTGCCAGTAGTATAACCCAAGGTGGGAATGAGCAGTTCTTC
>TRBJ2-5|TRBV5-1|many|TRBD1
CASSPGQGVETQYF
TGCGCCAGCAGCCCCGGACAGGGGGTAGAGACCCAGTACTTC
>TRBJ2-5|TRBV11-2|many|.
CASTDRTDIQETQYF
TGTGCCAGCACCGATAGAACCGACATTCAAGAGACCCAGTACTTC
>TRBJ2-1|TRBV7-8|.|TRBD2
CASSREAGGSYNEQFF
TGTGCCAGCAGCCGCGAAGCGGGGGGCTCCTACAATGAGCAGTTCTTC
>TRBJ2-3|TRBV2|many|.
CASILLEGDADTQYF
TGTGCCAGCATCCTACTAGAGGGGGACGCAGATACGCAGTATTTT
>TRBJ1-6|TRBV5-1|many|TRBD1
CASQGGAANSPLHF
TGCGCCAGCCAGGGGGGTGCTGCGAATTCACCCCTCCACTTT
>TRBJ2-3|TRBV11-2|many|TRBD1
CASSPGQGTSTDTQYF
TGTGCCAGCAGCCCGGGACAGGGGACAAGCACAGATACGCAGTATTTT
>TRBJ2-4|TRBV7-7|many|TRBD1
CASSLDRGDIQYF
TGTGCCAGCAGCTTGGACAGGGGGGACATTCAGTACTTC
>TRBJ1-6|TRBV5-1|many|TRBD1
CASSPGQQYNSPLHF
TGCGCCAGCAGCCCGGGACAGCAGTATAATTCACCCCTCCACTTT
>TRBJ1-4|TRBV7-8|many|TRBD1
CASSSRIGTDNEKLFF
TGTGCCAGCAGCTCTCGGATCGGGACAGATAATGAAAAACTGTTTTTT
>TRBJ1-4|TRBV20-1|many|.
CSARGDTEEKLFF
TGCAGTGCTAGGGGGGACACTGAGGAAAAACTGTTTTTT